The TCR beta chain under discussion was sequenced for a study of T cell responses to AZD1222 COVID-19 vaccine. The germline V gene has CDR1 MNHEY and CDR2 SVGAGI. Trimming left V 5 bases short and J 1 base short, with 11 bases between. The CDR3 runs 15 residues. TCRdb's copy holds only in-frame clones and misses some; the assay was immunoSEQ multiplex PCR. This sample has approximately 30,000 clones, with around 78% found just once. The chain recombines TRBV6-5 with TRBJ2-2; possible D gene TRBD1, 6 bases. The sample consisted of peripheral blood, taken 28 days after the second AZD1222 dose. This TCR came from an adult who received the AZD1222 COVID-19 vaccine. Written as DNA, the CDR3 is TGTGCCAGCAGTCACTGGGGGCAGAACACCGGGGAGCTGTTTTTT. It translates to CASSHWGQNTGELFF.